This entry lists 5 T cell receptor beta chains sequenced from one sample in a study of blood T cell repertoires in COVID-19. The table came from immunoSEQ multiplex PCR; TCRdb's copy has only in-frame clones and leaves some out. The table records 250,000 to 300,000 clones, approximately 90% of them present only once. Sequencing was done on a sample of PBMCs or T cells enriched from blood (not recorded which). Receptors originate from a woman aged 55-70 years in a cohort exposed to, infected with or recovered from COVID-19 (not recorded which).

The gene calls are TRBV3-1 (or the pseudogene TRBV3-2) and TRBJ2-1, with unresolved D. CDR1 and CDR2 from the germline V gene are LGHDT and YNNKEL (reference sequence). V was trimmed by 3 bases and J by 9 bases, leaving 6 bases between them. This CDR3 region has 11 residues. The CDR3 loop reads CASSHFSEQFF. The DNA for the CDR3 is TGTGCCAGCAGCCATTTCAGTGAGCAGTTCTTC.

This clone has only a few counts. V and J are TRBV5-1 and TRBJ2-5, with 8 bases fitting TRBD2. Unmatched junction bases numbered 4, after V lost 4 bases and J lost 8 bases. Germline-derived CDR1 and CDR2 are SGHRS and YFSETQ. The CDR3 consists of 12 residues. The CDR3 region has the DNA TGCGCCAGCAGCGTGAGCGGGAGTACCCAGTACTTC. Translation: CASSVSGSTQYF.

The chain recombines TRBV28 with TRBJ2-1, with TRBD2 identical over 10 bases. Per the germline V gene, CDR1 is MDHEN and CDR2 is SYDVKM. The V segment lost 4 bases and the J segment 9 bases; nucleotides outside the gene matches: 9. The CDR3 loop spans 15 amino acids. CDR3 region: CASSSSGRKHSEQFF. Written as DNA, the CDR3 is TGTGCCAGCAGTTCTAGCGGGAGAAAGCATAGTGAGCAGTTCTTC. The complete variable domain, with remaining parts taken from reference TRBV28 and TRBJ2-1, reads DVKVTQSSRYLVKRTGEKVFLECVQDMDHENMFWYRQDPGLGLRLIYFSYDVKMKEKGDIPEGYSVSREKKERFSLILESASTNQTSMYLCASSSSGRKHSEQFFGPGTRLTVL.

This sequence joins TRBV18 and TRBJ1-2; TRBD1 aligns across 7 bases. In germline, CDR1 is KGHSH, CDR2 LQKENI. The V gene end was trimmed by 1 base and the J gene end by 2 bases; junction bases not matched to a gene: 4. This CDR3 is built from 15 residues. The CDR3 reads CASSPQGAGNYGYTF. The CDR3 coding sequence is TGTGCCAGCTCACCACAGGGGGCTGGGAACTATGGCTACACCTTC.

The count of this clone is one. CDR3 sequence (DNA): TGTGCCAGCAGCGCTCCCCTGGGACAGTCCGTCTTTGATGGCTACACCTTC. Amino acids: CASSAPLGQSVFDGYTF. This chain joins TRBV9 and TRBJ1-2, with 7 bases that match TRBD1. The V gene end was trimmed by 3 bases and the J gene end by 6 bases; junction bases not matched to a gene: 17. The CDR3 sequence is 17 residues long. Per germline, CDR1 SGDLS and CDR2 YYNGEE.